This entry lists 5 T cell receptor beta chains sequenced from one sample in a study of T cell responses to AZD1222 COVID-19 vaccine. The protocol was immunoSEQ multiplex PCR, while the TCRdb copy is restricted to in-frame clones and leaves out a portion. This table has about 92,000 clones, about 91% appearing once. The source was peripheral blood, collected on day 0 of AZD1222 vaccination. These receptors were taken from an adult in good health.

The CDR3 sequence is CASRGQGKEQPQHF. In DNA, the CDR3 is TGTGCCAGCAGGGGACAGGGGAAGGAGCAGCCCCAGCATTTT. The chain employs TRBV6-6 and TRBJ1-5; TRBD1 aligns across 10 bases. With 6 bases clipped from V and 7 bases from J, the junction kept 6 bases outside the gene matches. CDR3 length equals 14 residues. CDR1 is MNHNY and CDR2 is SVGAGI in the germline V gene (reference sequence).

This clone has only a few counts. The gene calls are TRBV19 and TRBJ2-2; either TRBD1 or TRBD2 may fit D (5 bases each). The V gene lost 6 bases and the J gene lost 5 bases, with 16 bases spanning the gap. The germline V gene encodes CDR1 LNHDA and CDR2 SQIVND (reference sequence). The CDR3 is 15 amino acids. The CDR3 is CASRSNQGRTGELFF. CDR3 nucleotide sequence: TGTGCCAGTAGAAGTAATCAGGGACGGACCGGGGAGCTGTTTTTT.

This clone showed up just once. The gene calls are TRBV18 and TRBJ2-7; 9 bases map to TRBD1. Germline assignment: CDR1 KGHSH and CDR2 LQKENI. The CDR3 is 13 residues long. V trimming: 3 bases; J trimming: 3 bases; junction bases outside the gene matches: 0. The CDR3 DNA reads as TGTGCCAGCTCACCGACAGGGGGCTACGAGCAGTACTTC. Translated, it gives CASSPTGGYEQYF.

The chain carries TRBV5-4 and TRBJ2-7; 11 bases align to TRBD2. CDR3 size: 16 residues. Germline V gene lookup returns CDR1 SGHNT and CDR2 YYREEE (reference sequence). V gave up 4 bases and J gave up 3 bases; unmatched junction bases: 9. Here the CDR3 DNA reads TGTGCCAGCAGCCCTGGGACTAGCGGAACCTTCTACGAGCAGTACTTC. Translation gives CASSPGTSGTFYEQYF.

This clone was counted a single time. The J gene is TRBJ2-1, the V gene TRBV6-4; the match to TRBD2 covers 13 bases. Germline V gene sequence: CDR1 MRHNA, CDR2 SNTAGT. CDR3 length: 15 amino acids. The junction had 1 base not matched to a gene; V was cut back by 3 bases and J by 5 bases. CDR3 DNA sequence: TGTGCCAGCAGTGAAGGACTAGCGGGAGACAATGAGCAGTTCTTC. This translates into CASSEGLAGDNEQFF.